Detailed here is one T cell receptor (beta chain). This specimen comes from a study of control samples from healthy donors and cancer patients. Assay used: immunoSEQ multiplex PCR; TCRdb lists only in-frame clones, some missing. The profile shows about 78,000 clones, around nine tenths of them singletons. The length of the CDR3 is 16 residues. V lost 2 bases and J lost 7; bases outside the gene matches: 14. Germline V lookup: CDR1 GTSNPN, CDR2 SVGIG (reference sequence). The J gene is TRBJ1-2, the V gene TRBV30; 9 positions match TRBD1. The sequence was collected from a woman aged 55-70 years in good health. The sample taken for sequencing was blood. The CDR3, as DNA: TGTGCCTGGAGTATAAGCACAGGGGGCGTGGCGAGTGGCTACACCTTC. Residues: CAWSISTGGVASGYTF.